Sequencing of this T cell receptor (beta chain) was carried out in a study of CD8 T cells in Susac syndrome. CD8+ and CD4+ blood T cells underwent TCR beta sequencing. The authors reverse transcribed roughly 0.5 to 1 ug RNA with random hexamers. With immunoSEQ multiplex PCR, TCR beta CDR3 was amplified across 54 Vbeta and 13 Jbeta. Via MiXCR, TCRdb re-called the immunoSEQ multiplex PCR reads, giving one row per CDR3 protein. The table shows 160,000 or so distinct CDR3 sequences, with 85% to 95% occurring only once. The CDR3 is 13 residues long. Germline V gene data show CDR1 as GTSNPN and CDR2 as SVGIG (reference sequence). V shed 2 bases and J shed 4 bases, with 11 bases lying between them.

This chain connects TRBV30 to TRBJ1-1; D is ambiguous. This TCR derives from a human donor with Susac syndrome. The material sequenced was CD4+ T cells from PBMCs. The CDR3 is CAWSPPTGTEAFF. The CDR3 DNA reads TGTGCCTGGAGTCCCCCGACGGGCACTGAAGCTTTCTTT.